This T cell receptor beta chain was recorded in a study of T-cell reconstitution after alpha-beta-depleted transplantation in children. TCRbeta library construction was performed incorporating unique molecular identifiers. In TCRdb, the PCR reads were re-called with MiXCR into one record per CDR3 protein. Of approximately 520,000 distinct CDR3 sequences listed, approximately 32% are singletons. The source was PBMCs from the stem cell graft donor, collected from the stem cell graft. This clonotype was sampled from a human donor who donated a stem cell graft to a child with aplastic anemia.

The CDR3 DNA follows: TGTGCCAGCAGCCGAGGGGCAGGAGCGAACACCGGGGAGCTGTTTTTT. It yields the protein CASSRGAGANTGELFF. The chain carries TRBV11-3 and TRBJ2-2, with D perhaps assigned TRBD1 or TRBD2 (5 bases each). The V gene lost 5 bases and the J gene lost 0 bases, with 13 bases spanning the gap. CDR3 size: 16 residues. Germline values: CDR1 SGHNT, CDR2 YENEEA. The variable domain in full, completed from reference TRBV11-3 and TRBJ2-2, reads EAGVVQSPRYKIIEKKQPVAFWCNPISGHNTLYWYLQNLGQGPELLIRYENEEAVDDSQLPKDRFSAERLKGVDSTLKIQPAELGDSAVYLCASSRGAGANTGELFFGEGSRLTVL.